This TCR beta chain comes out of a study of PD-1 and CTLA-4 blockade in melanoma. Germline loops: CDR1 SEHNR, CDR2 FQNEAQ (reference sequence). The CDR3 contains 16 residues. With V trimmed by 5 bases and J by 0 bases, 8 bases remained unmatched. Profiling relied on immunoSEQ multiplex PCR, and the TCRdb table lists in-frame clones only, not all of them. The sample holds about 30,000 clones; about 89% are singletons and the top ten take around 7.8%. This TCR derives from a human donor with melanoma. The rearrangement uses TRBV7-9 and TRBJ2-7; the match to TRBD2 covers 9 bases. Sequencing used CD8+ T cells from peripheral blood, obtained before anti-PD-1 treatment. The CDR3 nucleotides are TGTGCCAGCAGCGCCCGTAGTAGCGGGAGCTCCTACGAGCAGTACTTC. Its translation is CASSARSSGSSYEQYF. Full variable domain (remainder filled in from reference TRBV7-9 and TRBJ2-7): DTGVSQNPRHKITKRGQNVTFRCDPISEHNRLYWYRQTLGQGPEFLTYFQNEAQLEKSRLLSDRFSAERPKGSFSTLEIQRTEQGDSAMYLCASSARSSGSSYEQYFGPGTRLTVT.